The sequence of this T cell receptor beta chain was determined in a study of CD8 T cells in ankylosing spondylitis. Germline CDR1 reads KGHDR; CDR2 reads SFDVKD. CDR3 length equals 19 residues. Trimming at V came to 4 bases and at J to 4 bases, leaving 14 bases not matched to a gene. Many counts were recorded for this clonotype. Libraries of TCR beta came from quantitative 5'-RACE with molecular barcodes. TCRdb redid the calling of the 5' RACE reads with MiXCR, one entry per CDR3 protein. In the table there are over 200,000 distinct CDR3 sequences, 8% to 11% of which are singletons. Sequenced sample: blood, either unsorted or a sorted T cell fraction (not recorded which). The sequence was collected from a male donor with ankylosing spondylitis or in good health (not recorded which). V usage is TRBV24-1 and J usage is TRBJ2-1; 11 nucleotides match TRBD2. CDR3 residues: CATSDPSEETSGAYNEQFF. The CDR3 DNA reads as TGTGCCACCAGTGACCCATCGGAGGAGACTAGCGGGGCGTACAATGAGCAGTTCTTC.